The 18 T cell receptor beta chains given below trace back to one sample, sequenced in a study of OX40 agonist ivuxolimab in advanced cancers. Profiled with immunoSEQ multiplex PCR; TCRdb holds only in-frame clones, not every one. The repertoire has some 40,000 clones, approximately 80% of them found once; the top ten carry 20% to 25%. The source material was CD4+ or CD8+ T cells sorted from blood, sampled in a trial of the OX40 agonist ivuxolimab. The receptors come from an adult with an advanced solid tumor such as melanoma, head and neck, liver or kidney cancer.

The chain joins TRBV7-6 to TRBJ2-2, with 11 nucleotides matching TRBD2. CDR3 length equals 17 residues. Germline loops: CDR1 SGHVS, CDR2 FNYEAQ. V shed 1 base, J shed 4 bases, and the junction held 5 bases outside the gene matches. The CDR3 spells CASSLVSSGGPTGELFF. The CDR3, as DNA: TGTGCCAGCAGCTTAGTTTCTAGCGGGGGGCCCACCGGGGAGCTGTTTTTT.

CDR3 region: CASSSGQDPGGDTQYF. CDR3 nucleotide sequence: TGTGCCAGCAGCTCCGGACAGGACCCCGGGGGAGATACGCAGTATTTT. The chain joins TRBV5-5 to TRBJ2-3; tentatively, D is TRBD1 (7 bases). Trimming shortened V by 3 bases and J by 5 bases, and 19 bases separated the two germline ends. This CDR3 region has 16 residues. Germline CDR1 and CDR2: SGHKS and YYEKEE (reference sequence).

In its sample, this clone is medium-sized. J is TRBJ1-2 and V is TRBV27; D is undetermined. Trimming left V 5 bases short and J 0 bases short, with 13 bases between. CDR1 is MNHEY and CDR2 is SMNVEV in the germline V gene (reference sequence). The CDR3 has 15 amino acids. DNA of the CDR3: TGTGCCAGCAGTCCCGGGCAGGTCCCTAACTATGGCTACACCTTC. As protein: CASSPGQVPNYGYTF.

The chain combines TRBV28 with TRBJ2-7; TRBD2 might be the D (5 bases). V was cut by 3 bases and J by 5 bases, with 14 bases left in between. The germline V gene encodes CDR1 MDHEN and CDR2 SYDVKM. This CDR3 has 14 residues. The DNA for the CDR3 is TGTGCCAGCAGTTTGCCGGGATTAGAAAACGAGCAGTACTTC. Its protein is CASSLPGLENEQYF.

The chain uses TRBV6-1 and TRBJ2-1; 14 bases fit TRBD2. V was clipped by 8 bases and J by 5 bases; unmatched bases: 5. CDR3 length equals 15 residues. Germline V gene data show CDR1 as MNHNS and CDR2 as SASEGT. The CDR3 DNA follows: TGTGCCAGCTTAAAGGGACTAGCGGGAGACAATGAGCAGTTCTTC. It specifies CASLKGLAGDNEQFF.

The CDR3 spells CASSFYGEQYF. The CDR3 DNA reads TGTGCCAGCAGTTTCTATGGGGAGCAGTACTTC. The V and J genes are TRBV28 and TRBJ2-7, with D uncertain. CDR3 size: 11 residues. CDR1 and CDR2 from the germline V gene are MDHEN and SYDVKM. V was cut by 3 bases and J by 7 bases, with 7 bases left in between.

The rearrangement uses TRBV5-4 and TRBJ2-3; D may be TRBD1 (5 bases). The germline V gene encodes CDR1 SGHNT and CDR2 YYREEE (reference sequence). Between the trimmed V and J ends, which lost 4 bases and 2 bases, there was a span of 11 bases. The CDR3 contains 14 residues. The CDR3 coding sequence is TGTGCCAGCAGCAACTCACAGGACACAGATACGCAGTATTTT. Amino acid sequence: CASSNSQDTDTQYF. Full variable domain (missing parts from reference TRBV5-4 and TRBJ2-3): ETGVTQSPTHLIKTRGQQVTLRCSSQSGHNTVSWYQQALGQGPQFIFQYYREEENGRGNFPPRFSGLQFPNYSSELNVNALELDDSALYLCASSNSQDTDTQYFGPGTRLTVL.

The chain joins TRBV6-5 to TRBJ2-2; possible D gene TRBD2, 6 bases. The CDR3 consists of 15 residues. The ends were cut back, 2 bases at V and 9 bases at J, with 16 bases in the middle. Germline CDR1 is MNHEY and CDR2 is SVGAGI. CDR3 nucleotides: TGTGCCAGCAGTTACCCGGGGGTGCCTGAGAGGGAGCTGTTTTTT. It encodes CASSYPGVPERELFF.

V gene TRBV19 combines with J gene TRBJ2-1, with 8 bases matching TRBD2. J was trimmed by 6 bases and V by 5 bases; bases with no gene match: 6. CDR3 length equals 14 residues. CDR1 LNHDA and CDR2 SQIVND come from the germline V gene (reference sequence). The DNA of the CDR3 is TGTGCCAGTAGTCATGCGGGAGGCCCCAATGAGCAGTTCTTC. Translated: CASSHAGGPNEQFF.

The genes are TRBV27 and TRBJ1-1, with D possibly being TRBD1 (5 bases). The germline V and J ends were trimmed by 1 base and 3 bases, with 12 bases remaining between them. The germline V gene has CDR1 MNHEY and CDR2 SMNVEV (reference sequence). The length of the CDR3 is 15 residues. CDR3: CASSLFPGDHTEAFF. In DNA, the CDR3 is TGTGCCAGCAGTTTATTTCCGGGGGACCACACTGAAGCTTTCTTT.

The chain links TRBV5-4 to TRBJ2-7, with D possibly matching TRBD2 (5 bases). CDR1 SGHNT and CDR2 YYREEE come from the germline V gene (reference sequence). The CDR3 consists of 14 residues. Trimming shortened V by 3 bases and J by 3 bases, and 13 bases separated the two germline ends. CDR3 sequence (DNA): TGTGCCAGCAGCTCCCCGGCGGGCGGCTACGAGCAGTACTTC. Protein sequence: CASSSPAGGYEQYF.

The sample holds one count of this clone. The chain couples TRBV19 to TRBJ1-5; D ambiguous. The CDR3 consists of 13 residues. V lost 6 bases to trimming and J lost 0 bases, with 6 bases between them. CDR1 and CDR2 from the germline V gene are LNHDA and SQIVND (reference sequence). The CDR3 sequence: CASRSHSNQPQHF. DNA for the CDR3: TGTGCCAGTAGATCACATAGCAATCAGCCCCAGCATTTT.

This sequence joins TRBV5-1 and TRBJ2-1, with D possibly TRBD2 on 5 matching bases. This CDR3 spans 18 amino acids. V dropped 0 bases and J dropped 1 base, with 17 bases sitting between them. Germline V gene lookup returns CDR1 SGHRS and CDR2 YFSETQ. The chain's CDR3 is CASSLEVMSRGSYNEQFF. In DNA form, the CDR3 reads TGCGCCAGCAGCTTGGAGGTAATGTCACGGGGTTCCTACAATGAGCAGTTCTTC.

CDR3 in DNA: TGTGCCTGGAGCGGGCTGGTCGGGGAGCTGTTTTTT. This sequence encodes CAWSGLVGELFF. The chain combines TRBV30 with TRBJ2-2; no clear D gene. Trimming left V 3 bases short and J 7 bases short, with 9 bases between. CDR1 GTSNPN and CDR2 SVGIG come from the germline V gene (reference sequence). The CDR3 totals 12 residues.

V gene TRBV6-1 combines with J gene TRBJ2-3; the D is unclear. Germline lookup yields CDR1 MNHNS and CDR2 SASEGT. Trimming removed 2 bases from V and 0 bases from J, with 9 bases in between. This CDR3 contains 15 residues. The CDR3 reads CASSEYGSSTDTQYF. The CDR3 DNA follows: TGTGCCAGCAGTGAATATGGGTCGAGCACAGATACGCAGTATTTT.

The chain employs TRBV10-2 and TRBJ2-7, with D possibly being TRBD2 (5 bases). Germline V gene sequence: CDR1 WSHSY, CDR2 SAAADI. The CDR3 runs to 15 residues. V lost 7 bases, J lost 6 bases, and 22 bases lay in between. The chain's CDR3 is CASKDPSGGTPEQYF. The CDR3 bases are TGCGCCAGCAAAGACCCAAGTGGAGGAACCCCCGAGCAGTACTTC.

The chain is built from TRBV5-5 and TRBJ2-1; 7 nucleotides agree with TRBD2. The CDR3 contains 18 residues. After removal of 1 base from V and 1 base from J, the junction contained 11 bases not matched to a gene. CDR1 and CDR2 (germline): SGHKS, YYEKEE (reference sequence). This CDR3 is CASSLLSSSGSSYNEQFF. The CDR3 DNA follows: TGTGCCAGCAGCTTGTTATCGTCTAGCGGTAGTTCCTACAATGAGCAGTTCTTC.

The CDR3 protein is CASRGGSSSLSGNTIYF. The CDR3 DNA reads as TGTGCCAGCAGGGGGGGATCTTCCTCTCTATCTGGAAACACCATATATTTT. V gene TRBV11-2 combines with J gene TRBJ1-3; D might be TRBD1 (5 bases). Germline V gene lookup returns CDR1 SGHAT and CDR2 FQNNGV. V shed 6 bases and J shed 1 base, with 19 bases lying between them. The CDR3 contains 17 residues.